Below are 19 T cell receptor beta chains sequenced from a single sample in a study of Ad26.COV2.S vaccination and SARS-CoV-2 variants. Treatment noted: roughly 19 received Ad26.COV2.S at low or high dose, single or two shots; several received placebo; per-sample allocation not given. Sampling occurred on day 63 after the first vaccine or placebo injection. The method was immunoSEQ multiplex PCR; TCRdb's version includes in-frame clones alone and lacks a portion of them. Altogether roughly 300,000 clones are present, 88% being singletons, with the ten largest covering around 6.1%. The sample here was peripheral blood, taken in a trial of Ad26.COV2.S vaccine versus placebo. The receptors stem from a person aged 18-65 years who received the Ad26.COV2.S COVID-19 vaccine or a placebo.

The chain has TRBV2 and TRBJ1-4, with TRBD1 matching 7 bases. The CDR3 is made up of 14 amino acids. The germline CDR1 and CDR2 sequences are SNHLY and FYNNEI. The J segment lost 10 bases and the V segment lost 1 base, leaving 6 bases of the junction unmatched. The chain's CDR3 is CASSEGASGGKLFF. As DNA, the CDR3 is TGTGCCAGCAGTGAAGGGGCCTCAGGGGGAAAACTGTTTTTT. The whole variable domain, filled in from reference TRBV2 and TRBJ1-4, reads EPEVTQTPSHQVTQMGQEVILRCVPISNHLYFYWYRQILGQKVEFLVSFYNNEISEKSEIFDDQFSVERPDGSNFTLKIRSTKLEDSAMYFCASSEGASGGKLFFGSGTQLSVL.

In this sample, this clone turned up many times. The rearrangement uses TRBV19 and TRBJ1-4, with D unclear. V was trimmed by 8 bases and J by 1 base, leaving 11 bases between them. The CDR3 has 14 residues. Germline CDR1 LNHDA, CDR2 SQIVND (reference sequence). This CDR3 is CASSPRGTNEKLFF. CDR3 sequence (DNA): TGTGCCAGTTCACCCCGGGGAACTAATGAAAAACTGTTTTTT.

The rearrangement joins TRBV7-3 to TRBJ2-1; D not certain. CDR1 and CDR2 (germline): SGHTA, FQGTGA. The ends were cut back, 1 base at V and 0 bases at J, with 7 bases in the middle. The CDR3 consists of 15 residues. Here the CDR3 reads CASSLRGTSYNEQFF. In nucleotides, the CDR3 is TGTGCCAGCAGCTTAAGGGGAACCTCCTACAATGAGCAGTTCTTC. Filled out from reference TRBV7-3 and TRBJ2-1, the complete variable domain reads GAGVSQTPSNKVTEKGKYVELRCDPISGHTALYWYRQSLGQGPEFLIYFQGTGAADDSGLPNDRFFAVRPEGSVSTLKIQRTERGDSAVYLCASSLRGTSYNEQFFGPGTRLTVL.

This chain links TRBV4-1 with TRBJ1-1; no definite D call. Trimming removed 0 bases at V and 5 bases at J, with 16 bases between. The CDR3 has 16 residues. CDR1 and CDR2 from the germline V gene are MGHRA and YSYEKL. The CDR3, as DNA: TGCGCCAGCAGCCAAGATCAAGTGAGGACTCGGACTGAAGCTTTCTTT. Translation gives CASSQDQVRTRTEAFF.

V gene TRBV6-5 combines with J gene TRBJ1-1; D is uncertain. The CDR3 is 13 amino acids. CDR1 MNHEY and CDR2 SVGAGI come from the germline V gene. Trimming pared 2 bases from V and 3 bases from J, leaving 7 bases between. The CDR3: CASSYRQDTEAFF. The CDR3 bases are TGTGCCAGCAGTTACAGGCAGGACACTGAAGCTTTCTTT.

For this clone: Since the CDR3 does not end with the conserved phenylalanine or tryptophan, this likely comes from a read error. No DNA is shown, since the ends of the CDR3 on it are uncertain; the CDR3 is the one TCRdb lists. V usage is TRBV25-1 and J usage is TRBJ1-6; the D call TRBD1 from the table was never checked on the DNA. Germline V gene data show CDR1 as MGHDK and CDR2 as SYGVNS. The CDR3 length is 11 residues, termini included. This chain's CDR3 is CASSEGLGQAI.

The chain has TRBV9 and TRBJ1-4; D is possibly TRBD1 (6 bases). The V end lost 0 bases, the J end lost 10 bases, and 10 bases lay between the germline ends. Germline V gene data show CDR1 as SGDLS and CDR2 as YYNGEE. The CDR3 contains 13 residues. The CDR3 sequence: CASSVGGGTKLFF. CDR3 bases: TGTGCCAGCAGCGTAGGGGGGGGCACAAAACTGTTTTTT.

The V gene is TRBV30, the J gene TRBJ1-3; no clear D gene. The CDR3 has 14 residues. The V end was cut by 5 bases, the J end by 1 base, with 12 bases between. From germline, CDR1 is GTSNPN and CDR2 SVGIG (reference sequence). CDR3 sequence: CAWGGQASGNTIYF. DNA for the CDR3: TGTGCCTGGGGAGGCCAAGCGTCTGGAAACACCATATATTTT.

The rearrangement joins TRBV2 to TRBJ2-2; D is undetermined. Trimming pared 5 bases from V and 6 bases from J, leaving 7 bases between. CDR3 length: 12 residues. Germline V lookup: CDR1 SNHLY, CDR2 FYNNEI. The CDR3 nucleotides are TGTGCCAGCAGTAGGGATCCCGGGGAGCTGTTTTTT. Protein sequence: CASSRDPGELFF. The full variable domain, in which reference TRBV2 and TRBJ2-2 provide the parts outside the CDR3, is EPEVTQTPSHQVTQMGQEVILRCVPISNHLYFYWYRQILGQKVEFLVSFYNNEISEKSEIFDDQFSVERPDGSNFTLKIRSTKLEDSAMYFCASSRDPGELFFGEGSRLTVL.

This chain links TRBV7-2 with TRBJ2-7; possibly TRBD2 for D (6 bases). V was clipped by 6 bases and J by 3 bases, with 15 bases between them. The CDR3 covers 14 residues. The germline V gene has CDR1 SGHTA and CDR2 FQGNSA. DNA of the CDR3: TGTGCCAGCAGAGCTCTCATGGAGGGCTACGAGCAGTACTTC. It encodes CASRALMEGYEQYF. Full variable domain (outside the CDR3, taken from reference TRBV7-2 and TRBJ2-7): GAGVSQSPSNKVTEKGKDVELRCDPISGHTALYWYRQSLGQGLEFLIYFQGNSAPDKSGLPSDRFSAERTGGSVSTLTIQRTQQEDSAVYLCASRALMEGYEQYFGPGTRLTVT.

The rearrangement uses TRBV27 and TRBJ2-3; 8 bases match TRBD1. Germline V gene data show CDR1 as MNHEY and CDR2 as SMNVEV (reference sequence). The CDR3 runs 14 residues. The V gene end was trimmed by 6 bases and the J gene end by 3 bases; junction bases not matched to a gene: 5. The CDR3 loop is CASSLRDRTDTQYF. The CDR3 bases are TGTGCCAGCAGCCTCCGGGACAGGACAGATACGCAGTATTTT.

V usage is TRBV7-6 and J usage is TRBJ2-5; TRBD1 aligns across 8 bases. CDR3 length: 17 amino acids. Germline assignment: CDR1 SGHVS and CDR2 FNYEAQ. Unmatched junction bases numbered 16, after V lost 5 bases and J lost 5 bases. The CDR3 is CASSPVGGQGAGETQYF. The CDR3 DNA reads TGTGCCAGCAGCCCAGTCGGTGGGCAGGGGGCCGGTGAGACCCAGTACTTC.

This sequence joins TRBV30 and TRBJ1-1, with D hard to call. The CDR3 is 10 residues long. V was cut by 3 bases and J by 9 bases, with 8 bases left in between. Germline V gives CDR1 GTSNPN, CDR2 SVGIG (reference sequence). The CDR3 DNA is TGTGCCTGGAGAAACGGAAAAGCTTTCTTT. Its protein product is CAWRNGKAFF. The complete variable domain, with remaining parts taken from reference TRBV30 and TRBJ1-1, reads SQTIHQWPATLVQPVGSPLSLECTVEGTSNPNLYWYRQAAGRGLQLLFYSVGIGQISSEVPQNLSASRPQDRQFILSSKKLLLSDSGFYLCAWRNGKAFFGQGTRLTVV.

This clone was counted only a few times. This chain links TRBV5-4 with TRBJ1-5; the D is unclear. There are 16 residues in the CDR3. Trimming took 2 bases from V and 3 from J, leaving 15 bases between them. Germline loops: CDR1 SGHNT, CDR2 YYREEE (reference sequence). In DNA, the CDR3 is TGTGCCAGCAGCTTACAAGGCGGATCCGACAATCAGCCCCAGCATTTT. Its translation is CASSLQGGSDNQPQHF. The variable domain in full, completed from reference TRBV5-4 and TRBJ1-5, reads ETGVTQSPTHLIKTRGQQVTLRCSSQSGHNTVSWYQQALGQGPQFIFQYYREEENGRGNFPPRFSGLQFPNYSSELNVNALELDDSALYLCASSLQGGSDNQPQHFGDGTRLSIL.

The chain carries TRBV7-2 and TRBJ1-5; D unclear. The CDR3 runs 13 residues. Trimming took 1 base from V and 9 from J, leaving 10 bases between them. Germline CDR1 reads SGHTA; CDR2 reads FQGNSA. The CDR3 bases are TGTGCCAGCAGCTTAGAGCCAAACGGGCCCCAGCATTTT. It codes for CASSLEPNGPQHF.

The CDR3 region is CAGARFFEGYTF. DNA of the CDR3: TGTGCTGGAGCCAGGTTCTTCGAGGGCTACACCTTC. The chain is built from TRBV30 and TRBJ1-2; no clear D. CDR3 size: 12 residues. CDR1 and CDR2 (germline): GTSNPN, SVGIG (reference sequence).

This clone has only one observation. The rearrangement uses TRBV7-2 and TRBJ2-7, with a tentative D call TRBD2 (6 bases). From germline, CDR1 is SGHTA and CDR2 FQGNSA. Trimming cost V 8 bases and J 2 bases, with 13 bases left between them. The CDR3 is 13 amino acids. CDR3 in amino acids: CASAGGSPYEQYF. CDR3 nucleotides: TGTGCCAGCGCTGGAGGGAGTCCCTACGAGCAGTACTTC.

The V call is TRBV7-2, the J call TRBJ1-5; D not certain. The CDR3 covers 13 residues. Germline V gives CDR1 SGHTA, CDR2 FQGNSA. Trimming took off 5 bases at V and 5 bases at J, with 10 bases between the two ends. In DNA form, the CDR3 reads TGTGCCAGCAGCCTTACGCGGGATCAGCCCCAGCATTTT. Translated: CASSLTRDQPQHF.

The gene calls are TRBV28 and TRBJ2-5; D unclear. Germline V lookup: CDR1 MDHEN, CDR2 SYDVKM. V gave up 6 bases and J gave up 6 bases, with 14 bases separating them. The CDR3 is made up of 13 amino acids. The CDR3 sequence: CASRELRPQTQYF. The DNA of the CDR3 is TGTGCCAGCAGGGAATTGCGTCCGCAGACCCAGTACTTC.